A selection of T cell receptor beta chains follows, all from one sample in a study of blood T cell repertoires in COVID-19. Generated by immunoSEQ multiplex PCR, the TCRdb table keeps only in-frame clones and is missing some. The table has about 330,000 clones, approximately 88% seen once. The sequenced sample was peripheral blood. The source is a woman between 50 and 59 years old with active or convalescent COVID-19. CDR3s include the opening cysteine and the closing phenylalanine or tryptophan. The D gene is left open where the match is weak. The size field is filled for only some rows; it gives once, few, many or a size class.

>.|.|TRBV28|TRBJ2-7|13
CASSPTLPYEQYF
TGTGCCAGCAGCCCGACACTTCCCTACGAGCAGTACTTC
>.|TRBD2|TRBV7-2|TRBJ2-7|16
CASSSQTSGGAYEQYF
TGTGCCAGCAGCTCACAGACTAGCGGGGGGGCCTACGAGCAGTACTTC
>.|TRBD1|TRBV7-2|TRBJ1-2|15
CASSLVTGVGYGYTF
TGTGCCAGCAGCTTAGTGACAGGGGTCGGCTATGGCTACACCTTC
>.|TRBD1|TRBV15|TRBJ1-6|13
CATSGQGNSPLHF
TGTGCCACTTCGGGACAGGGGAATTCACCCCTCCACTTT
>.|.|TRBV7-2|TRBJ1-4|13
CASSRGKGEKLFF
TGTGCCAGCAGCCGGGGGAAAGGGGAAAAACTGTTTTTT
>.|TRBD1|TRBV6-5|TRBJ2-3|15
CASSYFGQGTDTQYF
TGTGCCAGCAGTTACTTCGGACAGGGGACAGATACGCAGTATTTT
>once|.|TRBV7-8|TRBJ2-7|13
CASSPLLSSEQYF
TGTGCCAGCAGCCCCCTTTTATCTTCTGAGCAGTACTTC
>.|TRBD2|TRBV7-2|TRBJ2-5|14
CASSIWGGQETQYF
TGTGCCAGCAGCATCTGGGGGGGTCAAGAGACCCAGTACTTC
>.|.|TRBV2|TRBJ1-4|12
CASSVRNEKLFF
TGTGCCAGCAGTGTACGGAATGAAAAACTGTTTTTT
>.|.|TRBV6-2/TRBV6-3|TRBJ2-4|13
CASSYGPGYRSYF
TGTGCCAGCAGTTACGGGCCAGGGTACCGTTCGTACTTC
>.|.|TRBV18|TRBJ1-5|15
CASSDYRAPNQPQHF
TGTGCCAGCTCAGACTACAGGGCACCCAATCAGCCCCAGCATTTT
>.|.|TRBV3-1/TRBV3-2|TRBJ2-3|12
CASSQVVSTQYF
TGTGCCAGCAGCCAAGTCGTCAGTACGCAGTATTTT
>.|TRBD2|TRBV9|TRBJ2-1|19
CASSARSGRLAGHHNEQFF
TGTGCCAGCAGCGCAAGATCGGGGAGACTAGCGGGACACCACAATGAGCAGTTCTTC
>.|.|TRBV2|TRBJ1-4|14
CASSEVQGGEKLFF
TGTGCCAGCAGTGAGGTACAGGGCGGAGAAAAACTGTTTTTT
>.|.|TRBV19|TRBJ2-7|17
CASSPYRKGLSPNEQYF
TGTGCCAGTAGCCCGTATAGGAAGGGACTGAGCCCCAACGAGCAGTACTTC
>.|.|TRBV10-3|TRBJ1-2|15
CAISEGADGNYGYTF
TGTGCCATCAGTGAGGGAGCTGACGGGAACTATGGCTACACCTTC
>few|.|TRBV5-1|TRBJ1-1|16
CASSLFQIASNTEAFF
TGCGCCAGCAGCTTGTTCCAGATAGCATCGAACACTGAAGCTTTCTTT